This T cell receptor (beta chain) was identified in a study of tumor-infiltrating lymphocytes in primary liver carcinoma. Researchers drew blood RNA from unsorted whole blood and extracted germline DNA as well. This clonotype turned up a few times. The input was about 500 ng total RNA; TCR beta cDNA was made from it with a constant-region primer. Construction of TCR beta libraries relied on three successive nested multiplex PCR rounds employing slightly modified ARM-PCR. The first two PCR rounds used TRBV1-TRBV30 forward primers with a C-beta reverse primer, nine to eleven cycles each. Using its own MiXCR run on the multiplex PCR reads, TCRdb lists one record per CDR3 protein. The table includes about 350,000 distinct CDR3 sequences, about 61% detected once. The V gene end was trimmed by 3 bases and the J gene end by 4 bases; junction bases not matched to a gene: 4. The CDR3 runs 15 residues. CDR1 is SGHNT and CDR2 is YYREEE in the germline V gene (reference sequence).

This sequence was found in a middle-aged man with primary liver carcinoma and hepatitis B virus infection. The chain links TRBV5-4 to TRBJ2-1, with 10 bases matching TRBD2. The sample was peripheral blood. This CDR3 is CASSSGLAEYNEQFF. The CDR3 DNA sequence: TGTGCCAGCAGCTCCGGACTAGCGGAATACAATGAGCAGTTCTTC.